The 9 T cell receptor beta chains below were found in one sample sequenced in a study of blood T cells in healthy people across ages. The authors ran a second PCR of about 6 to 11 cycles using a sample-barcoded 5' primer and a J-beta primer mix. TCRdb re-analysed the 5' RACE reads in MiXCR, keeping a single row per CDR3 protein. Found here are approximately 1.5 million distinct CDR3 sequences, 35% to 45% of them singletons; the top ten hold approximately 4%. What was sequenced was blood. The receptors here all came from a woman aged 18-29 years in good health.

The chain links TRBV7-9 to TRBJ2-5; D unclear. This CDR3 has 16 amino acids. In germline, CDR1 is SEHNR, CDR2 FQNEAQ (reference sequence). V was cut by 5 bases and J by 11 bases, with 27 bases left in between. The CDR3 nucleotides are TGTGCCAGCAGCCCAAGGGCCTCTAAGTCCTACAATGAGCAGTACTTC. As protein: CASSPRASKSYNEQYF.

The DNA for the CDR3 is TGTGCCAGCAGCCAAGCCCCTTGGGTAGGGTTCAGCAACTATGGCTACACCTTC. Translation gives CASSQAPWVGFSNYGYTF. J is TRBJ1-2 and V is TRBV14; D is unresolved. Trimming cost V 1 base and J 2 bases, with 20 bases left between them. CDR1 is SGHDN and CDR2 is FVKESK in the germline V gene. CDR3 length equals 18 residues.

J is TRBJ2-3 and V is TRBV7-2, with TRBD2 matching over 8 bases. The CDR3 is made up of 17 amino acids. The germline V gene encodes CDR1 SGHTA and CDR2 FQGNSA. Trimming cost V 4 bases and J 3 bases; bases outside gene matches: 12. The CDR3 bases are TGTGCCAGCAGCTCCGGAATTAGCGGGGTCTGGACAGATACGCAGTATTTT. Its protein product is CASSSGISGVWTDTQYF.

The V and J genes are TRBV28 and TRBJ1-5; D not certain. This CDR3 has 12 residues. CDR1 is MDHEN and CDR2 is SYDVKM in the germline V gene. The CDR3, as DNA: TGTGCGACGGAGGATAGCAATCAGCCCCAGCATTTT. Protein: CATEDSNQPQHF. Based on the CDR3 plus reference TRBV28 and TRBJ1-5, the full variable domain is DVKVTQSSRYLVKRTGEKVFLECVQDMDHENMFWYRQDPGLGLRLIYFSYDVKMKEKGDIPEGYSVSREKKERFSLILESASTNQTSMYLCATEDSNQPQHFGDGTRLSIL.

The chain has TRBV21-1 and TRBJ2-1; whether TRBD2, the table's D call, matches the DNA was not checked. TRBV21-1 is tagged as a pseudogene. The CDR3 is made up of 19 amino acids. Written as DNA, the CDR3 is TGTGCCAGCAGCAAAGCGAGACTAGCGGGGGGCAGCTCCTACAATGAGCAGTTCTTC. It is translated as CASSKARLAGGSSYNEQFF.

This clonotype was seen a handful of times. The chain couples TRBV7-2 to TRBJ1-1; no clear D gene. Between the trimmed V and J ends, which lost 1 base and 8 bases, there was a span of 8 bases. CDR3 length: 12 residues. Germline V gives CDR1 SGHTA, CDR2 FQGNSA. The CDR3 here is CASSLGVIEAFF. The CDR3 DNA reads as TGTGCCAGCAGCTTAGGTGTTATAGAAGCTTTCTTT.

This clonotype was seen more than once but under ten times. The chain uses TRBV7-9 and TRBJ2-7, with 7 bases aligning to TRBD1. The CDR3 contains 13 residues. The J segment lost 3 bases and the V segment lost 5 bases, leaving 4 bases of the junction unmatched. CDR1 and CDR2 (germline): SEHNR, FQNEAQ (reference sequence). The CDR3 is CASSRRDSYEQYF. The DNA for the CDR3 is TGTGCCAGCAGCAGACGGGACAGCTACGAGCAGTACTTC. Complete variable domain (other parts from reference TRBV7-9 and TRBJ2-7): DTGVSQNPRHKITKRGQNVTFRCDPISEHNRLYWYRQTLGQGPEFLTYFQNEAQLEKSRLLSDRFSAERPKGSFSTLEIQRTEQGDSAMYLCASSRRDSYEQYFGPGTRLTVT.

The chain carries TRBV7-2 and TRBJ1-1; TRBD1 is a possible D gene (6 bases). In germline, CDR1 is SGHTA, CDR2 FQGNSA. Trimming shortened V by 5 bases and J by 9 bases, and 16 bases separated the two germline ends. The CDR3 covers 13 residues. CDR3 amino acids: CASSPQDRDQAFF. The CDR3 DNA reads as TGTGCCAGCAGCCCTCAGGACAGAGATCAAGCTTTCTTT.

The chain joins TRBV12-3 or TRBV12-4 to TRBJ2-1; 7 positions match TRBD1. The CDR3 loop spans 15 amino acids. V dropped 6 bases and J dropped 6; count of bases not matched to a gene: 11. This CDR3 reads CASSLVGGQLNEQFF. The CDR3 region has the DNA TGTGCCAGCAGCTTGGTTGGGGGACAGCTCAATGAGCAGTTCTTC.